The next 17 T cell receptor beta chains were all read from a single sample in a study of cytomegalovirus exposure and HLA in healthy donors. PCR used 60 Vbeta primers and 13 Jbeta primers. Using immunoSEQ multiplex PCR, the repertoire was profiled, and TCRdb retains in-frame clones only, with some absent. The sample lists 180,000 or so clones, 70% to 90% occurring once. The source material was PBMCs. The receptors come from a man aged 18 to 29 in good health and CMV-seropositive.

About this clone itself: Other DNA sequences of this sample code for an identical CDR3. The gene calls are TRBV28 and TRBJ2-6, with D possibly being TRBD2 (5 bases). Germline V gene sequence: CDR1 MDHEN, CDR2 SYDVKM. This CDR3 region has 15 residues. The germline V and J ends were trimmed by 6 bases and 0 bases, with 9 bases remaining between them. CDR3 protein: CASSFSGSGANVLTF. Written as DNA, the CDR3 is TGTGCCAGCAGCTTCAGCGGCTCTGGGGCCAACGTCCTGACTTTC.

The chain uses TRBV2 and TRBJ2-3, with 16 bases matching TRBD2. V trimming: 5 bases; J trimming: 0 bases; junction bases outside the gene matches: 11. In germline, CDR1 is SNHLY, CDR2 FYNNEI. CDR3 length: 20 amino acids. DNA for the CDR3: TGTGCCAGCAGTCAACCGGGACTAGCGGGGGGGGCCCCTAGCACAGATACGCAGTATTTT. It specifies CASSQPGLAGGAPSTDTQYF. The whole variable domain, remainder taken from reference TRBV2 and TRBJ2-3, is EPEVTQTPSHQVTQMGQEVILRCVPISNHLYFYWYRQILGQKVEFLVSFYNNEISEKSEIFDDQFSVERPDGSNFTLKIRSTKLEDSAMYFCASSQPGLAGGAPSTDTQYFGPGTRLTVL.

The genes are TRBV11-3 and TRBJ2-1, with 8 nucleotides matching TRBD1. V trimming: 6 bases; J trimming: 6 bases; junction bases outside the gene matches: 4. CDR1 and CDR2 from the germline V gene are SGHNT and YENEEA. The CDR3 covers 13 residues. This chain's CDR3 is CASRKTGVNEQFF. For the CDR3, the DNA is TGTGCCAGCAGAAAGACAGGGGTCAATGAGCAGTTCTTC. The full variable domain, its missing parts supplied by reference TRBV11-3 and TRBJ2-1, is EAGVVQSPRYKIIEKKQPVAFWCNPISGHNTLYWYLQNLGQGPELLIRYENEEAVDDSQLPKDRFSAERLKGVDSTLKIQPAELGDSAVYLCASRKTGVNEQFFGPGTRLTVL.

CDR3 protein: CASSPPTGEAFF. The CDR3 region has the DNA TGTGCCAGCAGTCCCCCCACAGGGGAAGCTTTCTTT. The chain employs TRBV28 and TRBJ1-1; the D gene is possibly TRBD1 (6 bases). The germline V and J ends were trimmed by 5 bases and 8 bases, with 12 bases remaining between them. The CDR3 is 12 amino acids. CDR1 is MDHEN and CDR2 is SYDVKM in the germline V gene.

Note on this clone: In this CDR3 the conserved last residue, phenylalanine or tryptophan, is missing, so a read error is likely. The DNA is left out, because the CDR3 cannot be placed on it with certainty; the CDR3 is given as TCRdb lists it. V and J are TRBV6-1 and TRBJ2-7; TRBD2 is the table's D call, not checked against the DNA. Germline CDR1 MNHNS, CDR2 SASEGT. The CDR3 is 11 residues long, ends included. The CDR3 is CASSESRNRYL.

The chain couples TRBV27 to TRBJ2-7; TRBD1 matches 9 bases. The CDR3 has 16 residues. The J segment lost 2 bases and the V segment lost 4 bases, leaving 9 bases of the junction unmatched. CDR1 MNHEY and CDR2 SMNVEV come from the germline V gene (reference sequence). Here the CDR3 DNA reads TGTGCCAGCAGTTATAAAGGACAGGGGAGGACCTACGAGCAGTACTTC. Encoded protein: CASSYKGQGRTYEQYF.

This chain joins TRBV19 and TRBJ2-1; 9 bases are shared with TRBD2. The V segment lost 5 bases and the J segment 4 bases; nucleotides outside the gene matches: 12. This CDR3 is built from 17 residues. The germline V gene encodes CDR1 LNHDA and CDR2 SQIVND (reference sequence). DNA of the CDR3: TGTGCCAGTAGTCGAAATCCGTCTAGCGGGGCGTACAATGAGCAGTTCTTC. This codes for CASSRNPSSGAYNEQFF.

The CDR3 loop is CASSPPAGVRTGELFF. As DNA, the CDR3 is TGCGCCAGCAGCCCCCCTGCGGGAGTACGAACCGGGGAGCTGTTTTTT. The V gene is TRBV5-1, the J gene TRBJ2-2; 7 bases map to TRBD2. Per germline, CDR1 SGHRS and CDR2 YFSETQ. J gave up 5 bases and V 4 bases, and 11 bases lay outside the gene matches. This CDR3 is 16 amino acids long.

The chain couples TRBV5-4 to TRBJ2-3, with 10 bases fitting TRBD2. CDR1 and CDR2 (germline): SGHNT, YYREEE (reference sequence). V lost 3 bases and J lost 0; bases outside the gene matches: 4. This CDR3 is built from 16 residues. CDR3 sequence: CASSYSSGGSTDTQYF. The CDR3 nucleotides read TGTGCCAGCAGCTATTCTAGCGGGGGAAGCACAGATACGCAGTATTTT.

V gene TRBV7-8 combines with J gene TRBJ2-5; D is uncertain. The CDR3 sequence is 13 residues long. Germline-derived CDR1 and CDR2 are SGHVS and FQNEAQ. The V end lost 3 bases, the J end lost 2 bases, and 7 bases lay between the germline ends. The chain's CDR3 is CASSLRSQETQYF. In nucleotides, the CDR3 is TGTGCCAGCAGCTTGCGAAGTCAAGAGACCCAGTACTTC.

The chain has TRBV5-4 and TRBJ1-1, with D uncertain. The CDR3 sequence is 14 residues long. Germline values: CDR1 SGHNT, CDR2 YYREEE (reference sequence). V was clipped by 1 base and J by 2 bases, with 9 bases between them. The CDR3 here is CASSLTAGNTEAFF. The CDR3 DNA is TGTGCCAGCAGCTTGACAGCGGGAAACACTGAAGCTTTCTTT.

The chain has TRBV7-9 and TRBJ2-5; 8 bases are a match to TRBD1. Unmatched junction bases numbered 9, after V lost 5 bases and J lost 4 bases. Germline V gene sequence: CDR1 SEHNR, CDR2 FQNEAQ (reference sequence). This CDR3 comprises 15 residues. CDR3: CASSTWDRNIETQYF. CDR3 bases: TGTGCCAGCAGCACGTGGGACAGGAATATAGAGACCCAGTACTTC.

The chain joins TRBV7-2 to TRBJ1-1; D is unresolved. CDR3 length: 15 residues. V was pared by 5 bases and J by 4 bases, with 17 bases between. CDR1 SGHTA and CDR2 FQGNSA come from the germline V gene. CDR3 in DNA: TGTGCCAGCAGCCAGGACGCGGGTAGAGTCACTGAAGCTTTCTTT. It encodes CASSQDAGRVTEAFF.

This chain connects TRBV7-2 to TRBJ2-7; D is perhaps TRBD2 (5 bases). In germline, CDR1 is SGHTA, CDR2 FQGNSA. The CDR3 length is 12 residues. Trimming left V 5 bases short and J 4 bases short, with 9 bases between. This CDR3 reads CASSHSGYEQYF. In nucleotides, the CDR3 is TGTGCCAGCAGCCACTCGGGATACGAGCAGTACTTC.

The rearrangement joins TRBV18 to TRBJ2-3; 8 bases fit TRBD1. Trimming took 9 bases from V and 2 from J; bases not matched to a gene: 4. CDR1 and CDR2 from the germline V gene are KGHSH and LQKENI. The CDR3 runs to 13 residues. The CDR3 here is CASLDRVTDTQYF. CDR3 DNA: TGTGCCAGTTTGGACAGGGTCACAGATACGCAGTATTTT.

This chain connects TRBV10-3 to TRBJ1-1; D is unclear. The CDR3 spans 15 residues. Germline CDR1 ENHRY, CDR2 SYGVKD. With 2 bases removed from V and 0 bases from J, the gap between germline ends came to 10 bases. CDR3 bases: TGTGCCATCAGTGAGGGGGAGTATATGAACACTGAAGCTTTCTTT. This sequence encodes CAISEGEYMNTEAFF.

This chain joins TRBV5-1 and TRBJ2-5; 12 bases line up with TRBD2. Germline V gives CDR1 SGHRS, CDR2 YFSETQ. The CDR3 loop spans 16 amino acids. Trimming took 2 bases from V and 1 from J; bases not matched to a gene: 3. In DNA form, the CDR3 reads TGCGCCAGCAGCTTCGGGACTAGCGGGTTCCAAGAGACCCAGTACTTC. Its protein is CASSFGTSGFQETQYF.